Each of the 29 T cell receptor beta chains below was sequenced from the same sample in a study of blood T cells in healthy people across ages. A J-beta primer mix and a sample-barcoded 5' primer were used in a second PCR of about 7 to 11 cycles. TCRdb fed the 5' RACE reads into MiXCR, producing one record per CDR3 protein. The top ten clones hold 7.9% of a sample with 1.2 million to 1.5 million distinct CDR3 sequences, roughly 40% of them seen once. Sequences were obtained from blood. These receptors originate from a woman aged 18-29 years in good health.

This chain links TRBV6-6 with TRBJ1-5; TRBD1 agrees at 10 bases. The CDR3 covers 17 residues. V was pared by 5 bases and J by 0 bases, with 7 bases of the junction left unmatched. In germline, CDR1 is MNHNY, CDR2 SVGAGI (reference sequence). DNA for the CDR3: TGTGCCAGCAGTCCGGGACAGGGGCGATATAGCAATCAGCCCCAGCATTTT. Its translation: CASSPGQGRYSNQPQHF.

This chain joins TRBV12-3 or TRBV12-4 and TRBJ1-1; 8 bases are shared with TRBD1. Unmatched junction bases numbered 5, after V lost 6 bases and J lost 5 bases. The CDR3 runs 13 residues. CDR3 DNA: TGTGCCAGCAGAGGGGACAGGACGACTGAAGCTTTCTTT. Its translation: CASRGDRTTEAFF.

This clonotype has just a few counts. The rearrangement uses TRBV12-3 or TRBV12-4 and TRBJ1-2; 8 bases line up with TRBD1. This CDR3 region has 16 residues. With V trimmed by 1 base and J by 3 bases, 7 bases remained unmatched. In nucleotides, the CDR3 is TGTGCCAGCAGTTTAGACCAGGGGGCGCCGCACTATGGCTACACCTTC. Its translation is CASSLDQGAPHYGYTF.

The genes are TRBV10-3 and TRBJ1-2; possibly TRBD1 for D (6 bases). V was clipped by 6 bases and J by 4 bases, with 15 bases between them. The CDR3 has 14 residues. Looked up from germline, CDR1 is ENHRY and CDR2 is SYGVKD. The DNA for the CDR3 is TGTGCCATCAGAGGGGGGTCCAAAGGCTATGGCTACACCTTC. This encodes CAIRGGSKGYGYTF.

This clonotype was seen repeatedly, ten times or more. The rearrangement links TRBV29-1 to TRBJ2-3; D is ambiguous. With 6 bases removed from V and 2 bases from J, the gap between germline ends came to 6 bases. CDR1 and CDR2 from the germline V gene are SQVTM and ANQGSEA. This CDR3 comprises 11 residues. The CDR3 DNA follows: TGCAGCGTAATCATCACAGATACGCAGTATTTT. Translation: CSVIITDTQYF.

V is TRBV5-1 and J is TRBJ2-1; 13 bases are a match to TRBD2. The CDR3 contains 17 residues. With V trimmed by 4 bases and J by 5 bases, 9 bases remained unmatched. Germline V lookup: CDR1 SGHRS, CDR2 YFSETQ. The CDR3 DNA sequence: TGCGCCAGCAGCCCGACTAGCGGGGGGTCCACCAACAATGAGCAGTTCTTC. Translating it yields CASSPTSGGSTNNEQFF.

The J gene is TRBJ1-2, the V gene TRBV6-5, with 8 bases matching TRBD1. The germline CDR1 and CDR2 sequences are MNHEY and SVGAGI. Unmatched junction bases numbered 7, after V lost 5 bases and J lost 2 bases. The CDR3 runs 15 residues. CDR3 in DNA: TGTGCCAGCAGTCCGGTGACAGGGGCAAACTATGGCTACACCTTC. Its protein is CASSPVTGANYGYTF.

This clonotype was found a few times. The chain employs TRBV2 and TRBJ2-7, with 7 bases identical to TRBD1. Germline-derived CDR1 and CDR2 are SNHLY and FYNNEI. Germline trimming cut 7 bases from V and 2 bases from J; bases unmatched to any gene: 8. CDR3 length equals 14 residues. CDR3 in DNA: TGTGCCAGCATGATAGACAGGGCCGCCTACGAGCAGTACTTC. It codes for CASMIDRAAYEQYF.

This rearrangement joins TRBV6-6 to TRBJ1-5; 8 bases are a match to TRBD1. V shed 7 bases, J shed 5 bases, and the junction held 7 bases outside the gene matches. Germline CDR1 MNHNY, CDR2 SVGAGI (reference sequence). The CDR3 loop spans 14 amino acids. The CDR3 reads CASTRQGKDQPQHF. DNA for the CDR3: TGTGCCAGCACAAGACAGGGGAAAGATCAGCCCCAGCATTTT.

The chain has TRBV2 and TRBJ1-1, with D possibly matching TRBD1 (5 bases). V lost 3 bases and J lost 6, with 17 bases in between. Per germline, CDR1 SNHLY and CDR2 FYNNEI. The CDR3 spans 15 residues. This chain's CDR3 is CASSEGAGKGAEAFF. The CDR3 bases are TGTGCCAGCAGTGAGGGAGCAGGGAAGGGCGCTGAAGCTTTCTTT.

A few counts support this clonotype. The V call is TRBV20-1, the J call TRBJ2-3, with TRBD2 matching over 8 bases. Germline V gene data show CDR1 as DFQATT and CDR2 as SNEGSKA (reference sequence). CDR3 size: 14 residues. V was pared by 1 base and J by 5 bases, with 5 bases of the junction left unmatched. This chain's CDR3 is CSARVRGGIDTQYF. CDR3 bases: TGCAGTGCTAGAGTTCGGGGGGGAATAGATACGCAGTATTTT.

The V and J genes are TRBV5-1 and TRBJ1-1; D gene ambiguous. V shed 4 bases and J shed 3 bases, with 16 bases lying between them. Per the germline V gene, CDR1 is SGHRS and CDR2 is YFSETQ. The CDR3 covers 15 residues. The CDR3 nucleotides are TGCGCCAGCAGCACACCAGACATGGGCTACACTGAAGCTTTCTTT. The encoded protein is CASSTPDMGYTEAFF.

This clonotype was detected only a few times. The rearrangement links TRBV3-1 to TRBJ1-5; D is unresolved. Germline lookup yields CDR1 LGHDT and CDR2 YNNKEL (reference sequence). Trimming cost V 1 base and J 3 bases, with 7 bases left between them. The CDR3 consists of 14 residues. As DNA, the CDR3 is TGTGCCAGCAGCCAAGGGGGATACAATCAGCCCCAGCATTTT. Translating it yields CASSQGGYNQPQHF.

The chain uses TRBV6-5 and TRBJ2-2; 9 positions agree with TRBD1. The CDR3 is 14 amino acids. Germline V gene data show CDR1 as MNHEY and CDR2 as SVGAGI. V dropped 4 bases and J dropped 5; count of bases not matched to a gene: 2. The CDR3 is CASSSQGATGELFF. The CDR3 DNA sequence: TGTGCCAGCAGTTCACAGGGGGCGACCGGGGAGCTGTTTTTT.

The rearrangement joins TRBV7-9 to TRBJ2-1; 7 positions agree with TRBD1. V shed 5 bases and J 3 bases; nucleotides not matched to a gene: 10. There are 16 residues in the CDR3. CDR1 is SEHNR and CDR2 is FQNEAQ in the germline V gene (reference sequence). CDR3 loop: CASSPAGTVHYNEQFF. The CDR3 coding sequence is TGTGCCAGCAGCCCCGCCGGGACAGTTCACTACAATGAGCAGTTCTTC.

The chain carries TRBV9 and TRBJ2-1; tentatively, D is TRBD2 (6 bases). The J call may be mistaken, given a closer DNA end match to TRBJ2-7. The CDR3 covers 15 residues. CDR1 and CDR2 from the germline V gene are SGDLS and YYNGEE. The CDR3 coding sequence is TGTGCCAGCACCCCTTTGGGGGGATCCTACAATGAGCAGTACTTC. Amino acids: CASTPLGGSYNEQYF.

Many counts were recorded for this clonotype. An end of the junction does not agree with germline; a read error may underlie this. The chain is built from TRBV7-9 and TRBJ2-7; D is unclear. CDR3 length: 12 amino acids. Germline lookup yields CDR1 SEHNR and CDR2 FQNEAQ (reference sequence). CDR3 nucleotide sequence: TGCGCCTCCTCCAGGACCTCCTACGAGCAGTACTTC. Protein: CASSRTSYEQYF.

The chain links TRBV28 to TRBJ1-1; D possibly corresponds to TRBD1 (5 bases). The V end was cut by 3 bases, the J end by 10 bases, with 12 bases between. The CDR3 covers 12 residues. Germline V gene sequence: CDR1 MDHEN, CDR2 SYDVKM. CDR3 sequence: CASSLSGIGAFF. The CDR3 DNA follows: TGTGCCAGCAGTTTGTCAGGGATTGGAGCTTTCTTT.

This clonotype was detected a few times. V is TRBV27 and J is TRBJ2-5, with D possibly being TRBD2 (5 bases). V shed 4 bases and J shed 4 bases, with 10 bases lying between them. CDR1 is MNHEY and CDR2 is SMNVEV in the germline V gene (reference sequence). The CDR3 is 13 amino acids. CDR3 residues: CASSYSGIETQYF. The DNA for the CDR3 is TGTGCCAGCAGTTATTCGGGGATAGAGACCCAGTACTTC.

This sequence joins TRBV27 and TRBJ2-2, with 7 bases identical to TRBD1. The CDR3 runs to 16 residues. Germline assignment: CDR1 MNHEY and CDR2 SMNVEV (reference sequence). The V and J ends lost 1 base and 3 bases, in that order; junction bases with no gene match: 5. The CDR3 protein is CASSLLGQSYTGELFF. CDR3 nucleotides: TGTGCCAGCAGTTTATTGGGACAGTCATACACCGGGGAGCTGTTTTTT.

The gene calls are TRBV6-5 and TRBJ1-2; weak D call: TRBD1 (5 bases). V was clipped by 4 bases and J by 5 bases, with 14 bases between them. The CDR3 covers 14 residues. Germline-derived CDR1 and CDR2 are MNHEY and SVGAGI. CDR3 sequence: CASSSQMTAYGYTF. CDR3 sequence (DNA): TGTGCCAGCAGTTCCCAGATGACAGCTTATGGCTACACCTTC.

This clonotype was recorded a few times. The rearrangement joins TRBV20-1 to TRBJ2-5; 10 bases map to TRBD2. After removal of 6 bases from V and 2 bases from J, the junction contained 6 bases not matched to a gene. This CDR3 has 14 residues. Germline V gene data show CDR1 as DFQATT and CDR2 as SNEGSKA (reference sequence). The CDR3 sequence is CSANRAGGQETQYF. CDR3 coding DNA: TGCAGTGCCAACAGAGCGGGGGGGCAAGAGACCCAGTACTTC.

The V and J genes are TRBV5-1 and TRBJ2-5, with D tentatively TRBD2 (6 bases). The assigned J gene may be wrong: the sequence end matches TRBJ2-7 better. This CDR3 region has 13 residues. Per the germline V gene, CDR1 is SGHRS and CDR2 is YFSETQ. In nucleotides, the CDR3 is TGCGCCAGCAGCTTGCAATGGGGGGTCGAGCAGTACTTC. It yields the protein CASSLQWGVEQYF.

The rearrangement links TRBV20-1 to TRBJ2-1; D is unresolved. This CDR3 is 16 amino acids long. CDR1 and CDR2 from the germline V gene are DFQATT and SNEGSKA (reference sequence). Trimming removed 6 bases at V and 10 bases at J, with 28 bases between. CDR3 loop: CSAITPLAERTQEQFF. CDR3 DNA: TGCAGTGCCATCACGCCTTTGGCGGAGAGGACCCAGGAGCAGTTCTTC.

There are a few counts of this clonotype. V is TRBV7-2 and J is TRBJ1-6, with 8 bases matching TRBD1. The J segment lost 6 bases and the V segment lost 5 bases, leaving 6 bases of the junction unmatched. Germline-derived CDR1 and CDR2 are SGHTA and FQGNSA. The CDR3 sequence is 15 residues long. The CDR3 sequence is CASSQGQAFNSPLHF. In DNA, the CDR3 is TGTGCCAGCAGCCAGGGACAGGCATTTAATTCACCCCTCCACTTT.

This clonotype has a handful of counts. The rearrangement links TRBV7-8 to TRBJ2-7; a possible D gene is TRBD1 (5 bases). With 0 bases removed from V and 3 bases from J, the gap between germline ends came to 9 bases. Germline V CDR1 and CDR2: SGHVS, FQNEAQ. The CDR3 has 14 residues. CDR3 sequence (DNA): TGTGCCAGCAGCTTAGCGCTCCAGGGCTACGAGCAGTACTTC. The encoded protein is CASSLALQGYEQYF.

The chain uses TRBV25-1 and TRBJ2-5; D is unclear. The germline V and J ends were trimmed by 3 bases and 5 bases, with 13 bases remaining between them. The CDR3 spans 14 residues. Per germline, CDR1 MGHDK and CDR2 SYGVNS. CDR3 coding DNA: TGTGCCAGCAGTGACAGTAGGAATCGGGAGACCCAGTACTTC. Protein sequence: CASSDSRNRETQYF. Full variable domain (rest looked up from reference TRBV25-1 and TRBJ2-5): EADIYQTPRYLVIGTGKKITLECSQTMGHDKMYWYQQDPGMELHLIHYSYGVNSTEKGDLSSESTVSRIRTEHFPLTLESARPSHTSQYLCASSDSRNRETQYFGPGTRLLVL.

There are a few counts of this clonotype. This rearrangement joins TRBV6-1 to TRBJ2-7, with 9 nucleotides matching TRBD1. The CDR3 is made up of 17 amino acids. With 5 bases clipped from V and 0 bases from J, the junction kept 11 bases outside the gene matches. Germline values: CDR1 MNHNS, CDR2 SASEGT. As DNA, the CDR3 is TGTGCCAGCAGTCCAACAAGACCGGACAGGGGCTCCTACGAGCAGTACTTC. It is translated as CASSPTRPDRGSYEQYF.

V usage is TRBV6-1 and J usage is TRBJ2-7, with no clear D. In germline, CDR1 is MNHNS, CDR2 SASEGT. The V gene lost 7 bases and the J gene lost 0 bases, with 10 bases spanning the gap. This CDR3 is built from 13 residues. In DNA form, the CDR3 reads TGTGCCAGCACTTCGCCAAACTCCTACGAGCAGTACTTC. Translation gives CASTSPNSYEQYF.